The 8 T cell receptor beta chains below were found in one sample sequenced in a study of blood T cell repertoires in COVID-19. Sequencing was performed with immunoSEQ multiplex PCR; in TCRdb, only in-frame clones are kept and a portion is missing. The sample lists roughly 100,000 clones, about 88% occurring once. Sequencing was carried out using peripheral blood. The receptors come from a man aged 50 to 60 with active or convalescent COVID-19.

This sequence joins TRBV13 and TRBJ2-5; 11 bases agree with TRBD2. V shed 5 bases and J 1 base; nucleotides not matched to a gene: 9. CDR3 length: 17 residues. Germline CDR1 and CDR2: PRHDT and FYEKMQ (reference sequence). The CDR3 coding sequence is TGTGCCAGCAGCCTTGGGGGGACTAGCGGATTCCAAGAGACCCAGTACTTC. Translated, it gives CASSLGGTSGFQETQYF.

The rearrangement uses TRBV18 and TRBJ2-3; TRBD2 matches at 9 bases. The CDR3 runs to 14 residues. Per germline, CDR1 KGHSH and CDR2 LQKENI. V dropped 4 bases and J dropped 2; count of bases not matched to a gene: 1. The CDR3 spells CASSLGLATDTQYF. The CDR3 DNA follows: TGTGCCAGCTCACTGGGACTAGCCACAGATACGCAGTATTTT. Combining the CDR3 with reference TRBV18 and TRBJ2-3 gives the whole variable domain NAGVMQNPRHLVRRRGQEARLRCSPMKGHSHVYWYRQLPEEGLKFMVYLQKENIIDESGMPKERFSAEFPKEGPSILRIQQVVRGDSAAYFCASSLGLATDTQYFGPGTRLTVL.

The chain links TRBV5-4 to TRBJ2-3; 8 bases are a match to TRBD1. Germline V gene data show CDR1 as SGHNT and CDR2 as YYREEE (reference sequence). The V segment lost 6 bases and the J segment 4 bases; nucleotides outside the gene matches: 10. The CDR3 consists of 15 residues. As DNA, the CDR3 is TGTGCCAGCACGACTTACAGGGGGGCCCCAGATACGCAGTATTTT. This translates into CASTTYRGAPDTQYF. The complete variable domain, with remaining parts taken from reference TRBV5-4 and TRBJ2-3, reads ETGVTQSPTHLIKTRGQQVTLRCSSQSGHNTVSWYQQALGQGPQFIFQYYREEENGRGNFPPRFSGLQFPNYSSELNVNALELDDSALYLCASTTYRGAPDTQYFGPGTRLTVL.

The genes are TRBV5-4 and TRBJ1-2; D is uncertain. Germline V gene sequence: CDR1 SGHNT, CDR2 YYREEE (reference sequence). V shed 4 bases and J shed 1 base, with 11 bases lying between them. This CDR3 contains 14 residues. The CDR3 nucleotides read TGTGCCAGCAGCCCCTCAGGTGTTAACTATGGCTACACCTTC. This codes for CASSPSGVNYGYTF.

This chain links TRBV5-1 with TRBJ1-5; 8 nucleotides match TRBD1. Losses at the gene ends were 0 bases for V and 5 bases for J; bases not matched to a gene: 7. CDR1 and CDR2 from the germline V gene are SGHRS and YFSETQ. This CDR3 has 16 residues. CDR3 loop: CASSLVQGASYQPQHF. Here the CDR3 DNA reads TGCGCCAGCAGCTTGGTTCAGGGGGCGAGTTATCAGCCCCAGCATTTT.

The gene calls are TRBV7-5 and TRBJ2-7; the table's D call, TRBD2, was not checked against the DNA. TRBV7-5 is termed a pseudogene. The CDR3 extends over 16 amino acids. The CDR3 spells CVRSLGWERGGREQYF. The CDR3, as DNA: TGTGTCAGAAGCTTAGGTTGGGAGCGGGGGGGCCGGGAGCAGTACTTC.

This clone was picked up a small number of times. The genes are TRBV6-5 and TRBJ1-1, with TRBD1 matching 8 bases. Germline V CDR1 and CDR2: MNHEY, SVGAGI. CDR3 length equals 14 residues. V was pared by 2 bases and J by 2 bases, with 1 base of the junction left unmatched. The CDR3 protein is CASSYGQGNTEAFF. The CDR3 nucleotides read TGTGCCAGCAGTTACGGACAGGGCAACACTGAAGCTTTCTTT.

V is TRBV25-1 and J is TRBJ2-5; 10 bases line up with TRBD1. The V gene's germline CDR1 is MGHDK and CDR2 SYGVNS. Unmatched junction bases numbered 7, after V lost 7 bases and J lost 5 bases. The CDR3 has 14 residues. The CDR3 here is CASTSGTGVETQYF. CDR3 coding DNA: TGTGCCAGCACCTCCGGGACAGGGGTTGAGACCCAGTACTTC.